This record looks at one T cell receptor (beta chain) sequence and its context. This sample stems from a study of blood T cell repertoires in COVID-19. For the study at large: Collection of acute and convalescent COVID-19 samples took place in the United States, Italy and Spain. PBMCs, B-cell-depleted T cells, or T cells were the source of the cDNA or gDNA that made up the material.

Seattle enrolled patients during active infection and tracked them longitudinally. In the original processing: Nucleated cell number was recorded as an estimate derived from reference gene primer amplification. Sequencing was performed with immunoSEQ multiplex PCR; in TCRdb, only in-frame clones are kept and a portion is missing. V, J and clone size are taken as reported in that table, and D and trimming were inferred from the DNA itself. The data contain about 420,000 clones, around 90% of them singletons. The sequenced sample consisted of peripheral blood. The source of this sequence is a man between 18 and 35 years old with COVID-19, enrolled during active disease.

As DNA, the CDR3 is TGTGCCACCCAACGGGGACTAGCGGGGGACCAGAGCTCCTACGAGCAGTACTTC. Residues: CATQRGLAGDQSSYEQYF. The chain links TRBV19 to TRBJ2-7; 14 bases fit TRBD2. Trimming cost V 10 bases and J 0 bases; bases outside gene matches: 14. This CDR3 spans 18 amino acids. The germline V gene encodes CDR1 LNHDA and CDR2 SQIVND (reference sequence). The full variable domain, rest sourced from reference TRBV19 and TRBJ2-7, is DGGITQSPKYLFRKEGQNVTLSCEQNLNHDAMYWYRQDPGQGLRLIYYSQIVNDFQKGDIAEGYSVSREKKESFPLTVTSAQKNPTAFYLCATQRGLAGDQSSYEQYFGPGTRLTVT.